This T cell receptor (beta chain) was recorded in a study of blood T cells in healthy people across ages. General observations from the study: Researchers report that TCR beta diversity correlated strongly with naive T cell percentage. The study could not conclusively compare naive and antigen-experienced cells, given its unsorted PBMCs.

The CDR3 has 12 amino acids. Trimming took 0 bases from V and 10 from J, leaving 9 bases between them. Germline values: CDR1 ENHRY, CDR2 SYGVKD. In this sample, this clonotype turned up once. Antigen unknown. Primers used in a second PCR of roughly 7 to 12 cycles were a sample-barcoded 5' primer and a J-beta primer mix. TCRdb processed the 5' RACE reads anew with MiXCR; each CDR3 protein has one entry. The sample shows hundreds of thousands of distinct CDR3 sequences, about 43% of them seen only once. Sequencing used blood. V and J are TRBV10-3 and TRBJ1-1; D is possibly TRBD1 (6 bases). The sequence derives from an elderly man in good health. The CDR3 DNA reads TGTGCCATCAGTGAGTCACAGGGTTCAGCTTTCTTT. Its translation is CAISESQGSAFF.